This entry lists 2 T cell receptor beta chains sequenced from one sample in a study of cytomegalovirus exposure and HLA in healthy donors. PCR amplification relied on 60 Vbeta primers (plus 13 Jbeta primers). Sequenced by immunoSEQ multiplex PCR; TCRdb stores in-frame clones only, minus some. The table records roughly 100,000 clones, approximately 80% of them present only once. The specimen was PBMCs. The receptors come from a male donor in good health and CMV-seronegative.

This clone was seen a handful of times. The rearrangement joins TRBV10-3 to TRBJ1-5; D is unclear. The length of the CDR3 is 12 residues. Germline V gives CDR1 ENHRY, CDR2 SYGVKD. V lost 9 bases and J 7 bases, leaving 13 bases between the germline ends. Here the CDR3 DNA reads TGTGCCATTAGAGACGTGGGCCAGCCCCAGCATTTT. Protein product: CAIRDVGQPQHF.

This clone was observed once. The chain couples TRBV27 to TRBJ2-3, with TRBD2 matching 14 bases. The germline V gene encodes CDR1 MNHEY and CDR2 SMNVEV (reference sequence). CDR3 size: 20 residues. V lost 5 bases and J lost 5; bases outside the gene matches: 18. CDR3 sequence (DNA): TGTGCCAGCAGTCCCTCGCCCTCGGGCCACGGACTAGCGGGGGGAGATACGCAGTATTTT. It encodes CASSPSPSGHGLAGGDTQYF.